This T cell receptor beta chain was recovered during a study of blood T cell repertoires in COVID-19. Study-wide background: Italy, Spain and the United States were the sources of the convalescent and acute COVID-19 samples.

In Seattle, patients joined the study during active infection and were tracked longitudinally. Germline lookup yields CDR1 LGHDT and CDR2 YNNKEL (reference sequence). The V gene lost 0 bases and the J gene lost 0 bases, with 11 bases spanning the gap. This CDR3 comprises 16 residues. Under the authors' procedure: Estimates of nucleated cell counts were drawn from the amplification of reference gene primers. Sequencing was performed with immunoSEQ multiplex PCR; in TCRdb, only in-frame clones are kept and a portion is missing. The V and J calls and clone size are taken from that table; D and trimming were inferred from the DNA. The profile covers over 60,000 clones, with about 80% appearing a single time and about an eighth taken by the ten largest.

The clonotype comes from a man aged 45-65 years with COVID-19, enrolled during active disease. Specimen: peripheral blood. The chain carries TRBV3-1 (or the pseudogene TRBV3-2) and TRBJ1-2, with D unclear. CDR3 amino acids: CASSQDRHRANYGYTF. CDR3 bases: TGTGCCAGCAGCCAAGATCGGCACAGAGCTAACTATGGCTACACCTTC.